This TCR beta chain was retrieved from a study of blood T cells in healthy people across ages. Whole-study findings and limits: Higher diversity, along with more naive CD4+ cells, distinguished long-lived donors from aged donors.

A second PCR of 7 to 11 cycles used a sample-barcoded 5' primer and a J-beta primer mix. TCRdb itself ran the 5' RACE reads through MiXCR, one entry per CDR3 protein. This sample carries 1.8 million or so distinct CDR3 sequences, approximately 39% of them seen once, and the ten largest clones take about 23%. Of note for this clonotype: Antigen specificity is unknown.

This clonotype was obtained from a human donor in good health. Specimen: blood.

This CDR3 is CASSNYTDLYEQYF. CDR3 coding DNA: TGTGCCAGCAGCAACTACACCGACCTCTACGAGCAGTACTTC. The chain uses TRBV6-2 or TRBV6-3 and TRBJ2-4; D remains ambiguous. The assigned J gene may be wrong: the sequence end matches TRBJ2-7 better. Germline V CDR1 and CDR2: MNHEY, SVGEGT. The CDR3 runs to 14 residues.